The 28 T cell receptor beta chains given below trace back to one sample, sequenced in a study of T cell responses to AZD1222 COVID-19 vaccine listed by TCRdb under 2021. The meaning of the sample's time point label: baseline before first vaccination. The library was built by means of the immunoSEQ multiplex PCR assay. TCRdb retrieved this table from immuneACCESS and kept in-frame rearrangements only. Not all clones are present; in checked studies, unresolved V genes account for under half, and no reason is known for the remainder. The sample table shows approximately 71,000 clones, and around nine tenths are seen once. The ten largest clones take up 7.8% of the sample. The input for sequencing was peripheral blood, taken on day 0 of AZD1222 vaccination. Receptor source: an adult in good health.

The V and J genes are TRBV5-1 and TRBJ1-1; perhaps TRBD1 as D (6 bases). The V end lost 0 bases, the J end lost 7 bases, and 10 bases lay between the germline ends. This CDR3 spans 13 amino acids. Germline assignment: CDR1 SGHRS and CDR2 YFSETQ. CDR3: CASSLEGVYEAFF. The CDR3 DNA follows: TGCGCCAGCAGCTTGGAGGGGGTTTATGAAGCTTTCTTT.

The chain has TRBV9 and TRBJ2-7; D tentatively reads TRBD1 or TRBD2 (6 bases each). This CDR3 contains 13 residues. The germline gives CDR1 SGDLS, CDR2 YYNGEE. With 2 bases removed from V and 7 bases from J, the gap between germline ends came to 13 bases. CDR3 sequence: CASSVSGAGEQYF. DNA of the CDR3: TGTGCCAGCAGCGTTTCGGGGGCGGGTGAGCAGTACTTC.

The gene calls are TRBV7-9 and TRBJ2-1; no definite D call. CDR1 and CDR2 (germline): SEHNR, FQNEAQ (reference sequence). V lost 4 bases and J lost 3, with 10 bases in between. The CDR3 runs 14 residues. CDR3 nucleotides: TGTGCCAGCAGCTGGGCGATTAGCTACAATGAGCAGTTCTTC. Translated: CASSWAISYNEQFF.

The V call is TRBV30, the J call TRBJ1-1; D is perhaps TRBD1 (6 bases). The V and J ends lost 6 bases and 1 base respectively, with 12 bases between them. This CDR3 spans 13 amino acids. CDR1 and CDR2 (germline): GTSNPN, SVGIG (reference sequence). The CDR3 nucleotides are TGTGCCTGTTCCAGGGGTGCGAACACTGAAGCTTTCTTT. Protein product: CACSRGANTEAFF.

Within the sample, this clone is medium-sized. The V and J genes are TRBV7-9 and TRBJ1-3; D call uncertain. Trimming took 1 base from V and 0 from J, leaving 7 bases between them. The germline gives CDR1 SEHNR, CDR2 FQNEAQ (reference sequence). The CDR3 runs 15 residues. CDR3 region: CASSLEKGSGNTIYF. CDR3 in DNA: TGTGCCAGCAGCTTAGAGAAGGGCTCTGGAAACACCATATATTTT.

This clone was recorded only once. The DNA for the CDR3 is TGTGCCAGCAGCCTGGGACTTCTCTCCTATAATTCACCCCTCCACTTT. The encoded protein is CASSLGLLSYNSPLHF. J is TRBJ1-6 and V is TRBV9, with D tentatively TRBD1 (5 bases). The V end was cut by 4 bases, the J end by 0 bases, with 11 bases between. The CDR3 has 16 amino acids. Germline CDR1 SGDLS, CDR2 YYNGEE.

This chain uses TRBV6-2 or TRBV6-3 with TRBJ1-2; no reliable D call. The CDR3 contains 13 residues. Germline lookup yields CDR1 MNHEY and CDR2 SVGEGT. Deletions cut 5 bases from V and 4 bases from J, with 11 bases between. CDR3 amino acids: CASSVRFIYGYTF. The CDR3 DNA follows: TGTGCCAGCAGTGTCAGATTTATCTATGGCTACACCTTC.

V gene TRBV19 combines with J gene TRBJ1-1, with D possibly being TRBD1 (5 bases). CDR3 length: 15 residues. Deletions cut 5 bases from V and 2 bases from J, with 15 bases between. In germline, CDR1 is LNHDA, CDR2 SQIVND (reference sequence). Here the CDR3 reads CASSFRREVNTEAFF. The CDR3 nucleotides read TGTGCCAGTAGTTTCCGCAGGGAGGTCAACACTGAAGCTTTCTTT.

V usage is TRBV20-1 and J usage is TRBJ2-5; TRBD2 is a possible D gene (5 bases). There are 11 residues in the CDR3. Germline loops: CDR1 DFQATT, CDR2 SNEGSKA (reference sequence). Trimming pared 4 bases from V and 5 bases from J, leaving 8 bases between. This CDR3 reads CSATTGETQYF. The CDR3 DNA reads TGCAGTGCTACAACGGGGGAGACCCAGTACTTC.

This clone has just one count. CDR3 sequence reads: CASSLTRSNEQFF. DNA of the CDR3: TGTGCCAGCAGCTTAACACGGTCGAATGAGCAGTTCTTC. V gene TRBV7-3 combines with J gene TRBJ2-1; no firm D call. The V end lost 0 bases, the J end lost 7 bases, and 7 bases lay between the germline ends. The V gene's germline CDR1 is SGHTA and CDR2 FQGTGA. The CDR3 consists of 13 residues.

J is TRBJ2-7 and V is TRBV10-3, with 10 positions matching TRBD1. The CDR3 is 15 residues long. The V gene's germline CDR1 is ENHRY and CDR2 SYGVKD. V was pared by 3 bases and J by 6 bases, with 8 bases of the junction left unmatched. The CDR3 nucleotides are TGTGCCATCAGTGATAACTCGAGGACAGGGGGCGAGCAGTACTTC. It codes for CAISDNSRTGGEQYF.

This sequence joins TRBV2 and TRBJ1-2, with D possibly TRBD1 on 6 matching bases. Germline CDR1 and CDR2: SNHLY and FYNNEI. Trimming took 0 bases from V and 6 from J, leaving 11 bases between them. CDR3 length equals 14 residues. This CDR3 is CASSEAAGGHGYTF. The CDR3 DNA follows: TGTGCCAGCAGTGAAGCCGCGGGGGGCCATGGCTACACCTTC.

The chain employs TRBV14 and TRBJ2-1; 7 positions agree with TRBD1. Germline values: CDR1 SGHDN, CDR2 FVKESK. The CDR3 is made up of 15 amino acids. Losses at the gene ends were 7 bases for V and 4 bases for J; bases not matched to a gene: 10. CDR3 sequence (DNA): TGTGCCAGCACTTTAGGGGGCGCGAAATACAATGAGCAGTTCTTC. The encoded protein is CASTLGGAKYNEQFF.

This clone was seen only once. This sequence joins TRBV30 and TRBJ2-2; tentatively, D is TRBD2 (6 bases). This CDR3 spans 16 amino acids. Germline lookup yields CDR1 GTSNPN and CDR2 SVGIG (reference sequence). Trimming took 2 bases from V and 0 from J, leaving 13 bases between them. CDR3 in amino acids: CAWSSGAGPNTGELFF. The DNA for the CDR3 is TGTGCCTGGAGTTCCGGGGCGGGACCGAACACCGGGGAGCTGTTTTTT.

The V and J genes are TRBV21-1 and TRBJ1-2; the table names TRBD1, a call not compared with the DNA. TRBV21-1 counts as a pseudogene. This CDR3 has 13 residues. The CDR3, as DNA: TGTGCCAGCAGCAACGAAACAGACTATGGCTACACCTTC. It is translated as CASSNETDYGYTF.

The DNA of the CDR3 is TGTGCCAGCAGCCAAGCTAAGTCGGGACAGGCGGGCTACACCTTC. Protein: CASSQAKSGQAGYTF. The chain employs TRBV3-1 (or the pseudogene TRBV3-2) and TRBJ1-2, with 8 bases aligning to TRBD1. CDR3 length: 15 amino acids. J gave up 8 bases and V 1 base, and 9 bases lay outside the gene matches. Germline assignment: CDR1 LGHDT and CDR2 YNNKEL (reference sequence).

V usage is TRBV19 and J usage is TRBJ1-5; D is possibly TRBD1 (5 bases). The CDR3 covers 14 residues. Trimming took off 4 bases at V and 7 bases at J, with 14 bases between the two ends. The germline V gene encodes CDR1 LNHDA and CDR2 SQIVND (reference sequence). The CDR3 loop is CASSSRDPSQPQHF. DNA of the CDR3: TGTGCCAGTAGTAGCCGGGACCCAAGCCAGCCCCAGCATTTT.

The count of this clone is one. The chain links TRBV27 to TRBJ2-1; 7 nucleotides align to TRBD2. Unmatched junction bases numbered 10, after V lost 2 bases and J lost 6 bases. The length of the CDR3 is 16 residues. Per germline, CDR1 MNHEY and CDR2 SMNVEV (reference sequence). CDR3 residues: CASSLMGGSRSNEQFF. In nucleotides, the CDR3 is TGTGCCAGCAGTTTAATGGGCGGGAGTAGGAGCAATGAGCAGTTCTTC.

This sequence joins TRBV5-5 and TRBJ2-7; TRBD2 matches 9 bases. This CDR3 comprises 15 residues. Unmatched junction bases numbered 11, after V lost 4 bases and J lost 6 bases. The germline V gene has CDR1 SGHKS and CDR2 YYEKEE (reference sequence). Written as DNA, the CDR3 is TGTGCCAGCAGCCCCCCGGGACTAGCTATGGGCGAGCAGTACTTC. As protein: CASSPPGLAMGEQYF.

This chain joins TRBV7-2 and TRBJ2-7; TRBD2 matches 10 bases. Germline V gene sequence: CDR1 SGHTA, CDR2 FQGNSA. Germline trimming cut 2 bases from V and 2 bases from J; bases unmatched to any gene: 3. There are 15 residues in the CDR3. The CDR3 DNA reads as TGTGCCAGCAGCTTACGACTAGCGGGTCCCTACGAGCAGTACTTC. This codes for CASSLRLAGPYEQYF.

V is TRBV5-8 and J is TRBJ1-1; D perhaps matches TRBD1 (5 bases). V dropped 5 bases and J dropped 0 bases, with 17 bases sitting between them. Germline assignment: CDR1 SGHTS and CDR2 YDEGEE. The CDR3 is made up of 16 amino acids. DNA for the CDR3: TGTGCCAGCAGAGATGATTTAGGGGTTATGAACACTGAAGCTTTCTTT. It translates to CASRDDLGVMNTEAFF.

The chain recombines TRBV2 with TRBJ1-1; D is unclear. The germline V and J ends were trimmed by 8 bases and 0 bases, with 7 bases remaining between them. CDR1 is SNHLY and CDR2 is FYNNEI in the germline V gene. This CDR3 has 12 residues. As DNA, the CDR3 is TGTGCCAGCGCTCTTATGAACACTGAAGCTTTCTTT. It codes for CASALMNTEAFF.

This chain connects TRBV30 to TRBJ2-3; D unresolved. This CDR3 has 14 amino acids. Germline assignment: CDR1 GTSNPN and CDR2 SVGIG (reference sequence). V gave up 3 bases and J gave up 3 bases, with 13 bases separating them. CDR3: CAWRAGVGTDTQYF. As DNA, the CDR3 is TGTGCCTGGAGAGCTGGGGTGGGTACAGATACGCAGTATTTT.

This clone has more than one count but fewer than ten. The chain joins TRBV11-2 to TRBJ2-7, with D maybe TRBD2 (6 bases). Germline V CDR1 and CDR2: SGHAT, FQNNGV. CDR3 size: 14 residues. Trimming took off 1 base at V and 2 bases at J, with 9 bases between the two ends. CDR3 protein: CASSLGAGAYEQYF. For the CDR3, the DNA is TGTGCCAGCAGCTTAGGAGCGGGTGCCTACGAGCAGTACTTC. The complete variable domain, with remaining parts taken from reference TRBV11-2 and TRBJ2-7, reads EAGVAQSPRYKIIEKRQSVAFWCNPISGHATLYWYQQILGQGPKLLIQFQNNGVVDDSQLPKDRFSAERLKGVDSTLKIQPAKLEDSAVYLCASSLGAGAYEQYFGPGTRLTVT.

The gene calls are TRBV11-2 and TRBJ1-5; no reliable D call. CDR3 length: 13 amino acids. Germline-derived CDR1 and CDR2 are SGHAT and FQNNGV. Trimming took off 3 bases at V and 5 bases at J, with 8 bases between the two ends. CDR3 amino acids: CASSFGVDQPQHF. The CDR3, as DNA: TGTGCCAGCAGCTTCGGGGTGGATCAGCCCCAGCATTTT. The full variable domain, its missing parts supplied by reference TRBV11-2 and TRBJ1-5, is EAGVAQSPRYKIIEKRQSVAFWCNPISGHATLYWYQQILGQGPKLLIQFQNNGVVDDSQLPKDRFSAERLKGVDSTLKIQPAKLEDSAVYLCASSFGVDQPQHFGDGTRLSIL.

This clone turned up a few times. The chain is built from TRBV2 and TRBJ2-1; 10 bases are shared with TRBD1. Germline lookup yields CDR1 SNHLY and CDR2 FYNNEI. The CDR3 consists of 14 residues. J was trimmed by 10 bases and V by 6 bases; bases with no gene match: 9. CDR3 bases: TGTGCCAGCAGACCGACAGGGGGCGGGTGGGAGCAGTTCTTC. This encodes CASRPTGGGWEQFF. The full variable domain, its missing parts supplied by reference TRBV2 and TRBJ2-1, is EPEVTQTPSHQVTQMGQEVILRCVPISNHLYFYWYRQILGQKVEFLVSFYNNEISEKSEIFDDQFSVERPDGSNFTLKIRSTKLEDSAMYFCASRPTGGGWEQFFGPGTRLTVL.

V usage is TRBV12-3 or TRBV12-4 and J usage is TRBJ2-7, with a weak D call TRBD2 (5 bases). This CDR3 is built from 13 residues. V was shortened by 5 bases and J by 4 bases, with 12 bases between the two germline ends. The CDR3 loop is CASSPGSNYEQYF. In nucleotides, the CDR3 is TGTGCCAGCAGTCCGGGATCCAATTACGAGCAGTACTTC.

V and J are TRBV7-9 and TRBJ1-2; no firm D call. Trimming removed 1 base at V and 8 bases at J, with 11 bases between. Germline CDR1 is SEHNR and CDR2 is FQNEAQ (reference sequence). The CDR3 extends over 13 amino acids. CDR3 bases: TGTGCCAGCAGCTTAGATCCCAGAGGAGGCTACACCTTC. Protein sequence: CASSLDPRGGYTF.